Many counts were recorded for the clone carrying this TCR beta chain. Its antigen is unknown. This entry comes from a study of blood T cells in healthy people across ages. Study findings and constraints: CMV infection status of these donors was not known. Measured against age, TCR beta diversity per million T cells decreased in a roughly linear manner.

Trimming removed 0 bases from V and 9 bases from J, with 16 bases in between. This CDR3 region has 15 residues. The germline gives CDR1 SGHRS, CDR2 YFSETQ. Sample-barcoded 5' priming and a J-beta primer mix drove a second PCR of about 6 to 12 cycles. TCRdb passed the 5' RACE reads through MiXCR, listing each CDR3 protein once. The sample lists over 500,000 distinct CDR3 sequences, approximately 52% occurring once. Material for sequencing was blood. The chain couples TRBV5-1 to TRBJ2-1; D might be TRBD1 (6 bases). This TCR came from an elderly woman in good health. DNA for the CDR3: TGCGCCAGCAGCTTGGCGCTACAGGGTTCAGGTGAGCAGTTCTTC. It is translated as CASSLALQGSGEQFF.